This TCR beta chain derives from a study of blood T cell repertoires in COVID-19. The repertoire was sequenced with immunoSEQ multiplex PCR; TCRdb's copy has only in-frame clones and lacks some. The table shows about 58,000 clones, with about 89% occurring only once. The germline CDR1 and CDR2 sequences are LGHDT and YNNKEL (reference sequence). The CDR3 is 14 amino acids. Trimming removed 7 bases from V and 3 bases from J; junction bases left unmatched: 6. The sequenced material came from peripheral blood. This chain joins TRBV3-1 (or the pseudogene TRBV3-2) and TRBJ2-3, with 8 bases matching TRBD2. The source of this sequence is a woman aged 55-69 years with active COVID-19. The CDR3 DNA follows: TGTGCCAGCAATCCGGGGGGGGGAACAGATACGCAGTATTTT. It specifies CASNPGGGTDTQYF.